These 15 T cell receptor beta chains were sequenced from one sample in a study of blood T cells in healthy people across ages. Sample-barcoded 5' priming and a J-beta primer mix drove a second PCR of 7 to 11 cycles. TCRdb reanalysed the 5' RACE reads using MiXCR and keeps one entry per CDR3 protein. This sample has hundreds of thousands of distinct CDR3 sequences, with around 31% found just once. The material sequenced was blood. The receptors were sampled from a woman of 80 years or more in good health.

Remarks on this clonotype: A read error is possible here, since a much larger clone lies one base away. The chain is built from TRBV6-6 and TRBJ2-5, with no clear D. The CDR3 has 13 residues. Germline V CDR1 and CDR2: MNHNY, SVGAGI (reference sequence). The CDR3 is CVSSYSGTETQYF. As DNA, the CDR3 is TGTGTCAGCAGTTACTCGGGTACAGAGACCCAGTACTTC.

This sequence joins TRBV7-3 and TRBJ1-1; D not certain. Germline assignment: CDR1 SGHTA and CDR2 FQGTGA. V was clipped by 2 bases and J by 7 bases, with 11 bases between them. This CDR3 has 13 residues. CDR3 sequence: CASSLGQSGEAFF. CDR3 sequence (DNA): TGTGCCAGCAGCTTAGGGCAATCGGGTGAAGCTTTCTTT.

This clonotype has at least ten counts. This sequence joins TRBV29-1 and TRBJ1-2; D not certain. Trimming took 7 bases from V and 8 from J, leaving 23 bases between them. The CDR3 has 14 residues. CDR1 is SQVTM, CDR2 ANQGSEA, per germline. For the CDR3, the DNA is TGCAGCGCGCCCCTAACCGCGCAGGCTGGCGGCTACACCTTC. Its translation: CSAPLTAQAGGYTF.

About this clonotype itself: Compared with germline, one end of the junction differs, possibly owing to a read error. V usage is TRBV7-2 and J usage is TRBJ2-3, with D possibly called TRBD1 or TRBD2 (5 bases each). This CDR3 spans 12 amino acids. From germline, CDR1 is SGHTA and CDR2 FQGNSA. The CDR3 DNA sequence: TGTGCCAGCAGCGGGGACGGCGGCACGCCGTATTTT. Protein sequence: CASSGDGGTPYF.

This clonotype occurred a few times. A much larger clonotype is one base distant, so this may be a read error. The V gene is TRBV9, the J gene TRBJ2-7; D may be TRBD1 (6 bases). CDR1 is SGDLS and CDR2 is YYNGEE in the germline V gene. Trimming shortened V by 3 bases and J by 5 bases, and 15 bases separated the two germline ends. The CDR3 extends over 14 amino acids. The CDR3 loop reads CASSGATGPHEQYF. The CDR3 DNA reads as TGTGCCAGCAGCGGAGCGACAGGCCCCCACGAGCAGTACTTC.

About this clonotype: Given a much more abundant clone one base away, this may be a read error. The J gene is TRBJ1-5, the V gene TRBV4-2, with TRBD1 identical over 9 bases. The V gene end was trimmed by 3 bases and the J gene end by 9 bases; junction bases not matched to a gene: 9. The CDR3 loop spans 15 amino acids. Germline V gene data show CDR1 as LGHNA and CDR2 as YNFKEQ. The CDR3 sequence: CASSQDRGVDRPQHF. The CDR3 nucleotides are TGTGCCAGCAGCCAGGACAGGGGTGTAGATCGGCCCCAGCATTTT.

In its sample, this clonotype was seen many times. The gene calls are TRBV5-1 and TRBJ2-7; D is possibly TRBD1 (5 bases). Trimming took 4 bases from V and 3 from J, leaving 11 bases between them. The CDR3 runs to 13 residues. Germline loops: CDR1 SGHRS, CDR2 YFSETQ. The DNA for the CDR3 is TGCGCCAGCAGCATTGACAGACGCTACGAGCAGTACTTC. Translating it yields CASSIDRRYEQYF.

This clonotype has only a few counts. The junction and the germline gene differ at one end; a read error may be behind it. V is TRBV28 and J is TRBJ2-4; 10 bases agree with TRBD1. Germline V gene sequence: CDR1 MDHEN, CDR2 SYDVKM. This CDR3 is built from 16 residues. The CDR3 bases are TGTGCCGGCAGTCTCCAGGGACAGGGGGCCAAAAACATTCAGTACTTC. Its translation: CAGSLQGQGAKNIQYF. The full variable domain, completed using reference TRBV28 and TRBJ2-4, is DVKVTQSSRYLVKRTGEKVFLECVQDMDHENMFWYRQDPGLGLRLIYFSYDVKMKEKGDIPEGYSVSREKKERFSLILESASTNQTSMYLCAGSLQGQGAKNIQYFGAGTRLSVL.

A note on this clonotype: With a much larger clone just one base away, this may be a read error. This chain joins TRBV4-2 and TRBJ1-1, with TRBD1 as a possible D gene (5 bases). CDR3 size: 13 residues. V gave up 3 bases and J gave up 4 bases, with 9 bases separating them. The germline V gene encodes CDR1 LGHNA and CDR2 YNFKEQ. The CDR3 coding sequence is TGTGCCAGCAGCCAGTTTGGGGGCACTGAAGCTTTCTTT. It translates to CASSQFGGTEAFF.

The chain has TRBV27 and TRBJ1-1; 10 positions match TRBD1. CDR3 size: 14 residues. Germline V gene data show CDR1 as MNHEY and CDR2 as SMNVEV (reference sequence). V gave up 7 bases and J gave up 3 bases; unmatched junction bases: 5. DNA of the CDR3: TGTGCCAGCAACAGGGACAGGGGCGACACTGAAGCTTTCTTT. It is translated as CASNRDRGDTEAFF.

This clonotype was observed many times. The CDR3 is CASSVPGTSGNEQFF. As DNA, the CDR3 is TGTGCCAGCAGCGTACCCGGGACTAGCGGTAATGAGCAGTTCTTC. The chain has TRBV9 and TRBJ2-1, with 11 bases fitting TRBD2. V was clipped by 1 base and J by 7 bases; unmatched bases: 4. Looked up from germline, CDR1 is SGDLS and CDR2 is YYNGEE. This CDR3 has 15 residues.

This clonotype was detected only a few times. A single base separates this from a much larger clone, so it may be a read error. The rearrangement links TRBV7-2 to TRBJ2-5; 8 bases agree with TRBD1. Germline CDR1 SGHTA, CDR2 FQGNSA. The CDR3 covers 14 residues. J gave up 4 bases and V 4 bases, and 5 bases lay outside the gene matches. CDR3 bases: TGTGCCAGCAGCTGGAACGACAGGGGAGAGACCCAGTACTTC. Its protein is CASSWNDRGETQYF.

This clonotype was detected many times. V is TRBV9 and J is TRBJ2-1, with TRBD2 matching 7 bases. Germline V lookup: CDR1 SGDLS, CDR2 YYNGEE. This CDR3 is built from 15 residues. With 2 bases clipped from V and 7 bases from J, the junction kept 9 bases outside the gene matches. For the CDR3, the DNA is TGTGCCAGCAGCGTGGGGGGGTCCGCCCCTAATGAGCAGTTCTTC. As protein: CASSVGGSAPNEQFF.

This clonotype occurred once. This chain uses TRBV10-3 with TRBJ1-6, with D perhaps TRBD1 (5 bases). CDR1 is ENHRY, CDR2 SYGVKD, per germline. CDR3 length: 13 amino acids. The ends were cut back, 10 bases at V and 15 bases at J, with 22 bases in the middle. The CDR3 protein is CASSQGELRNLHF. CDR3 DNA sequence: TGTGCCAGCAGCCAAGGGGAACTCCGTAACCTCCACTTT.

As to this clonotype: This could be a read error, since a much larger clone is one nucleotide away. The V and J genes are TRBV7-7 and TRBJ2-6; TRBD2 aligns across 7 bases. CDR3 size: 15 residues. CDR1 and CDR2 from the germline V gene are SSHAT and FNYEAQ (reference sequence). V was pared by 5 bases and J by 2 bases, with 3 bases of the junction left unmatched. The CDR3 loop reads CASSGGGAGANVLTF. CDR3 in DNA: TGTGCCAGCAGCGGGGGAGGGGCTGGGGCCAACGTCCTGACTTTC.